This TCR beta chain emerged from a study of identical twins (dated by TCRdb to the mid-2010s). At the level of the whole study: The study deep-sequenced TCR alpha and beta repertoires from monozygotic twins, unrelated adults of various ages and cord blood to test whether fetal clonotypes persist. To rule out contamination, replicate twin experiments were performed at different times with different library preparation protocols.

To prepare the library, 5' RACE was applied. For sequencing, an Illumina HiSeq 2000 was employed. Template switching introduced a universal primer binding site; the final cDNA contained a unique molecular identifier, enabling accurate counting of TCR cDNA molecules. First-strand cDNA for TCR alpha and beta chains was synthesized from specific primers in the conserved constant-segment region. Each cDNA library was double barcoded, with a SMART-Mk sample barcode plus Illumina barcodes, to control for contamination. Two successive PCR steps introduced TruSeq adapter sequences along with Illumina sample barcodes. The TCR alpha and beta cDNA libraries were sequenced on the Illumina HiSeq platform using custom primers. From the authors' description of their analysis: Raw reads were processed with MiGEC to extract unique molecular identifiers, and MiXCR was used to determine CDR3 positions. For each individual, recombination models were inferred using an EM algorithm with the repgenHMM and IGoR tools. Shared clonotypes were analyzed with the tcR package in R, and sharing was normalized by the product of cloneset sizes. To study raw recombination free of thymic and clonal selection effects, out-of-frame nonproductive sequences were analyzed. In TCRdb, the public reads were trimmed at Q25 with fastp and aligned with MiXCR, with productive beta chains retained. Identical CDR3 protein sequences are pooled into one entry, listed with their most common genes and DNA. These V and J calls originate from TCRdb's pipeline instead of the authors' own analysis. The sample yields approximately 630,000 distinct CDR3 sequences; around 7.5% were counted once. Around 1.6% of the sample lies in the top ten.

The cysteine opens and the phenylalanine closes a CDR3 of 15 amino acids. Of all the DNA, just the CDR3 is kept, 45 bases in frame from base 1. Comment on this clonotype: It lacks a known antigen. The input lacks base qualities; no much larger clone sits a single base away.

All donors were healthy Caucasians. Three pairs of female monozygotic twins, all aged roughly 18 to 29 years, were included in the twin cohort. The RNA used for TCR libraries was isolated from peripheral blood mononuclear cells. The investigation overall reported the following: Fewer insertions were carried by abundant cord blood beta clonotypes, a similar but weaker trend appeared in young adult naive repertoires, and no such trend appeared in memory repertoires. Because the same donors could not be followed over many years, conclusions were based on cross-sectional statistical analysis. Invariant T cells such as MAIT and iNKT could partly confound zero-insertion analyses, though diverse VJ usage argued against this for most clonotypes. In monozygotic twins, recombination models systematically underestimated out-of-frame TCR alpha sharing, but the models matched the sharing seen between unrelated individuals. Compared with coincidental sharing between unrelated individuals, out-of-frame TCR alpha sequences shared between twins showed an excess of sequences with low generation probability. In beta out-of-frame sequences, excess twin sharing was weaker, because having fewer shared sequences lowered the signal-to-noise ratio.

The sample was also reused in another study, on yellow fever vaccine responses in identical twins. The second source states: The T cell response to vaccination in identical twins was reported by the authors to appear partly convergent and partly personalized. The study precisely tracked vaccine-responding T cell clones in identical twins.

The V and J genes are TRBV21-1 and TRBJ2-1; TRBD2, as called in the table, went unchecked against the DNA. TRBV21-1 is reported as a pseudogene. Sequencing was carried out using PBMCs. This clonotype was obtained from a young woman in good health. The CDR3 sequence is CASSKGLGRCNEQFF. The nucleotides are TGTGCCAGCAGCAAAGGGCTGGGGAGGTGCAATGAGCAGTTCTTC.